Included here is one TCR beta chain sequence, with context. Its target is unknown. The CDR3 loop spans 13 amino acids. Germline CDR1 and CDR2: SGHRS and YFSETQ. The V end lost 4 bases, the J end lost 6 bases, and 13 bases lay between the germline ends. These data belong to a study of shared clonotypes between healthy human individuals. The authors divided CD4+ cells into CD45RA+ naive and CD45RA-negative memory subsets. Regarding the study as a whole: Of the naive CD4 clonotypes, around 4.8% were shared across several donors. Generation probabilities of non-shared clonotypes were lower (relative to those shared by all four donors). Incompleteness in sorted-subset sequencing, despite large depth, was shown by rarefaction.

Here immunoSEQ multiplex PCR was the method, and the copy in TCRdb shows in-frame clones only, minus some. The sample holds some 650,000 clones, approximately 97% seen once. This receptor was obtained from a woman between 25 and 40 years old in good health. The sequenced sample was naive CD4+ T cells sorted from blood. This sample's subset: CD45RA+ positively selected. The chain couples TRBV5-1 to TRBJ1-2; TRBD1 might be the D (5 bases). In DNA form, the CDR3 reads TGCGCCAGCAGCCTTGGGGGGTCCAATGGCTACACCTTC. It encodes CASSLGGSNGYTF.